The 10 T cell receptor beta chains in this list originate from one sample, sequenced in a study of shared clonotypes between healthy human individuals. Using immunoSEQ multiplex PCR, the repertoire was profiled, and TCRdb retains in-frame clones only, with some absent. The sample lists around 1.5 million clones, nearly 99% occurring once. The material sequenced was naive CD4+ T cells sorted from blood. Subset noted: CD45RA+ positively selected. These receptors originate from a man aged 30 to 45 in good health.

The chain is built from TRBV18 and TRBJ2-5, with TRBD2 matching 11 bases. J was trimmed by 1 base and V by 0 bases; bases with no gene match: 10. The V gene's germline CDR1 is KGHSH and CDR2 LQKENI. The CDR3 totals 19 residues. The CDR3 loop is CASSPPIGTSGGAQETQYF. The DNA for the CDR3 is TGTGCCAGCTCACCACCTATAGGGACTAGCGGAGGGGCCCAAGAGACCCAGTACTTC.

This clone was found once. The CDR3 DNA reads TGTGCCAGCAGTGAAGTGAGGACTAGTCCTATCCGCTACTACGAGCAGTACTTC. It codes for CASSEVRTSPIRYYEQYF. The chain couples TRBV2 to TRBJ2-7; 7 bases match TRBD2. Germline V gene sequence: CDR1 SNHLY, CDR2 FYNNEI. The trim removed 1 base at V and 3 bases at J, leaving 15 bases unmatched. The CDR3 spans 18 residues. Full variable domain (remainder filled in from reference TRBV2 and TRBJ2-7): EPEVTQTPSHQVTQMGQEVILRCVPISNHLYFYWYRQILGQKVEFLVSFYNNEISEKSEIFDDQFSVERPDGSNFTLKIRSTKLEDSAMYFCASSEVRTSPIRYYEQYFGPGTRLTVT.

J is TRBJ2-7 and V is TRBV2, with TRBD2 matching 9 bases. CDR1 and CDR2 from the germline V gene are SNHLY and FYNNEI. Trimming cost V 3 bases and J 3 bases; bases outside gene matches: 9. The CDR3 consists of 16 residues. This chain's CDR3 is CASSDVGLAGRYEQYF. In DNA, the CDR3 is TGTGCCAGCAGTGATGTTGGTCTAGCGGGGCGCTACGAGCAGTACTTC.

J is TRBJ2-3 and V is TRBV20-1; the D is unclear. The V end lost 4 bases, the J end lost 3 bases, and 5 bases lay between the germline ends. This CDR3 region has 11 residues. Germline V gene lookup returns CDR1 DFQATT and CDR2 SNEGSKA (reference sequence). The CDR3: CSAIGTDTQYF. DNA of the CDR3: TGCAGTGCTATAGGGACAGATACGCAGTATTTT.

CDR3 in amino acids: CASSYGQGSYGYTF. The CDR3 DNA reads TGTGCCAGCAGTTATGGACAGGGGAGCTATGGCTACACCTTC. The chain is built from TRBV6-6 and TRBJ1-2, with 9 positions matching TRBD1. The length of the CDR3 is 14 residues. Germline trimming cut 3 bases from V and 4 bases from J; bases unmatched to any gene: 3. The germline CDR1 and CDR2 sequences are MNHNY and SVGAGI (reference sequence).

The V call is TRBV28, the J call TRBJ2-2; D uncertain. This CDR3 has 14 residues. Trimming pared 6 bases from V and 3 bases from J, leaving 11 bases between. The germline V gene encodes CDR1 MDHEN and CDR2 SYDVKM. CDR3 coding DNA: TGTGCCAGCAGCCTCCGACCCGACACCGGGGAGCTGTTTTTT. As protein: CASSLRPDTGELFF.

The CDR3 DNA reads as TGTGCCAGCAGCCTCCGGGACAGAGGCTCTGGGGCCAACGTCCTGACTTTC. The encoded protein is CASSLRDRGSGANVLTF. The chain combines TRBV7-8 with TRBJ2-6, with 7 bases fitting TRBD1. This CDR3 is built from 17 residues. The trim removed 5 bases at V and 0 bases at J, leaving 7 bases unmatched. Germline CDR1 reads SGHVS; CDR2 reads FQNEAQ. Supplemented by reference TRBV7-8 and TRBJ2-6, the full variable domain reads GAGVSQSPRYKVAKRGQDVALRCDPISGHVSLFWYQQALGQGPEFLTYFQNEAQLDKSGLPSDRFFAERPEGSVSTLKIQRTQQEDSAVYLCASSLRDRGSGANVLTFGAGSRLTVL.

The rearrangement uses TRBV18 and TRBJ1-5; 8 bases agree with TRBD1. The CDR3 is made up of 15 amino acids. Trimming at V came to 2 bases and at J to 5 bases, leaving 5 bases not matched to a gene. Germline V gene data show CDR1 as KGHSH and CDR2 as LQKENI. The CDR3 reads CASSPAGGFDQPQHF. CDR3 in DNA: TGTGCCAGCTCACCAGCAGGGGGCTTTGATCAGCCCCAGCATTTT.

This rearrangement joins TRBV15 to TRBJ2-1; TRBD2 matches 12 bases. The V segment lost 4 bases and the J segment 3 bases; nucleotides outside the gene matches: 10. From germline, CDR1 is LNHNV and CDR2 YYDKDF (reference sequence). CDR3 length: 18 residues. The DNA for the CDR3 is TGTGCCACCAGCAATATGATTACTAGCGGGAGGATCTACAATGAGCAGTTCTTC. Its protein is CATSNMITSGRIYNEQFF.

A single count supports this clone. J is TRBJ1-4 and V is TRBV4-3, with a weak D call TRBD1 (5 bases). V was clipped by 3 bases and J by 5 bases, with 10 bases between them. The CDR3 runs 14 residues. Germline-derived CDR1 and CDR2 are LGHNA and YSLEER. In DNA, the CDR3 is TGCGCCAGCAGCCAGACAGCCAGCAATGAAAAACTGTTTTTT. Translation gives CASSQTASNEKLFF.